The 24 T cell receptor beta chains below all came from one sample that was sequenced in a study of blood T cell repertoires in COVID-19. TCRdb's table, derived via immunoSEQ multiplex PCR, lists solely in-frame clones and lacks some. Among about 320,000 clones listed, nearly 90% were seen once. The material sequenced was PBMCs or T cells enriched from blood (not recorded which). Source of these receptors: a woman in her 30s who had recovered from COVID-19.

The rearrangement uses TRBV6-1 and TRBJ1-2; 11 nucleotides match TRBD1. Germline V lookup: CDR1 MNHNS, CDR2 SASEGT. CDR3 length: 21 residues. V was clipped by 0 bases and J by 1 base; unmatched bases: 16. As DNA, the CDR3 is TGTGCCAGCAGTGAAGCGTATGGACAGGGGGCGCGAAGGGATGGTAACTATGGCTACACCTTC. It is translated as CASSEAYGQGARRDGNYGYTF.

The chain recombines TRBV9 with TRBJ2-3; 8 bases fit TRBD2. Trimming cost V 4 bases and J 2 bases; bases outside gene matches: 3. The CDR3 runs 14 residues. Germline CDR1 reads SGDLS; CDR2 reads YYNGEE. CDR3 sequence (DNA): TGTGCCAGCAGCCCCGGACTAGCCACAGATACGCAGTATTTT. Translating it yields CASSPGLATDTQYF.

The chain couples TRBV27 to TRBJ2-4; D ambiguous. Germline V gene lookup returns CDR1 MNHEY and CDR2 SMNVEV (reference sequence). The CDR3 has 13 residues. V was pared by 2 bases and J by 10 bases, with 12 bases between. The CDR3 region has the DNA TGTGCCAGCAGTTTAGGGCAGCCTTCAATTCAGTACTTC. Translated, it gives CASSLGQPSIQYF.

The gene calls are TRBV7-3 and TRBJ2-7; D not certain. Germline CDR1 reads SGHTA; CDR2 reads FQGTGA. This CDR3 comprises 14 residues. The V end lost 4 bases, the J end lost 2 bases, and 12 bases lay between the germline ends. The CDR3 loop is CASSSNIIPYEQYF. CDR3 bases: TGTGCCAGCAGCTCCAACATAATACCCTACGAGCAGTACTTC. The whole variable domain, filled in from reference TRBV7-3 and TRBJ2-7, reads GAGVSQTPSNKVTEKGKYVELRCDPISGHTALYWYRQSLGQGPEFLIYFQGTGAADDSGLPNDRFFAVRPEGSVSTLKIQRTERGDSAVYLCASSSNIIPYEQYFGPGTRLTVT.

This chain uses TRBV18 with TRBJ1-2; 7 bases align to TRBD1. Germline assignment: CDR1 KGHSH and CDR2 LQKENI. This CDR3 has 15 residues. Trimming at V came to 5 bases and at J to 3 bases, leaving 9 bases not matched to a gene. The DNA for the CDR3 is TGTGCCAGCTCATCGCTAGACAGGGTCGACTATGGCTACACCTTC. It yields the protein CASSSLDRVDYGYTF.

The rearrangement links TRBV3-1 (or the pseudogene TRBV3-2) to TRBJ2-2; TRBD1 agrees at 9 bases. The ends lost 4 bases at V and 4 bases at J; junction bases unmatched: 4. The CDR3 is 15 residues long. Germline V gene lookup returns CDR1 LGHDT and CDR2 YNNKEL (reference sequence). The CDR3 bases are TGTGCCAGCAGCCGACAGGGGGTTGGCACCGGGGAGCTGTTTTTT. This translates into CASSRQGVGTGELFF.

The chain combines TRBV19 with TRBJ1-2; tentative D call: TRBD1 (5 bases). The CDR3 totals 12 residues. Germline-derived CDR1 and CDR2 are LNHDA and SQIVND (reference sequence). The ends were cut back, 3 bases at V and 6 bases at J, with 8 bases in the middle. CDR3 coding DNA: TGTGCCAGTAGTATCCAGGGCCATGGCTACACCTTC. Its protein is CASSIQGHGYTF.

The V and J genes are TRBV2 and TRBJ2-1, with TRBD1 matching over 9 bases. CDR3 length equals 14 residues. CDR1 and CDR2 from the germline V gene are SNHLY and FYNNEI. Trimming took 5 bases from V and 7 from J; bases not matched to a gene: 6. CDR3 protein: CASSRQGVENEQFF. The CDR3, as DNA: TGTGCCAGCAGTCGACAGGGGGTGGAAAATGAGCAGTTCTTC.

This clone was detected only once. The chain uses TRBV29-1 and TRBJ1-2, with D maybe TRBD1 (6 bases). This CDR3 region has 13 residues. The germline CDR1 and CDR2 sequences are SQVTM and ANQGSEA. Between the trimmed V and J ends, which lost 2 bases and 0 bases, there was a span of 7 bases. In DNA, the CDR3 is TGCAGCGTTGAACGGACAGCTAACTATGGCTACACCTTC. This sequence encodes CSVERTANYGYTF.

CDR3: CASSIGLIGGGYTF. DNA for the CDR3: TGTGCCAGTAGTATTGGGCTTATCGGAGGTGGCTACACCTTC. The V and J genes are TRBV19 and TRBJ1-2; D unresolved. The V end was cut by 3 bases, the J end by 7 bases, with 15 bases between. Germline CDR1 LNHDA, CDR2 SQIVND (reference sequence). CDR3 length: 14 residues.

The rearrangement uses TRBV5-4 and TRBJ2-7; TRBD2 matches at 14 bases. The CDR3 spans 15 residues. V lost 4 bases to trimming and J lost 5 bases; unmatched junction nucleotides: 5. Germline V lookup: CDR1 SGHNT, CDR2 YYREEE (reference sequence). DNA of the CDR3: TGTGCCAGCAGCCCCACGGGACTAGCGGGGGACGAGCAGTACTTC. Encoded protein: CASSPTGLAGDEQYF.

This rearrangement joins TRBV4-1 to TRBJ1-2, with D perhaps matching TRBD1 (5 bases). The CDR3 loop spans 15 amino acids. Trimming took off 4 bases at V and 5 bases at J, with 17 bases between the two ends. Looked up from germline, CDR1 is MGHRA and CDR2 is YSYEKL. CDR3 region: CASSRERQSGYGYTF. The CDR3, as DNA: TGCGCCAGCAGCCGCGAGCGACAGTCCGGATATGGCTACACCTTC.

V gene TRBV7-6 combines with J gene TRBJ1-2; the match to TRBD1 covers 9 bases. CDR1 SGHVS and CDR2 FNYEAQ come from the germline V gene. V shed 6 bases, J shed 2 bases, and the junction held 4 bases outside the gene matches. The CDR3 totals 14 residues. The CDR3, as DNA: TGTGCCAGCAGTCCTACAGGGGGCAACTATGGCTACACCTTC. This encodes CASSPTGGNYGYTF.

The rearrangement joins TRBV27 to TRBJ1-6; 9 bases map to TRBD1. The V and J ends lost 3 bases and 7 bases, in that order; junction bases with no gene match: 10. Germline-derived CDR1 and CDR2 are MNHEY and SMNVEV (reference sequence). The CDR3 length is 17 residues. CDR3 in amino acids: CASSFSRTGVQNSPLHF. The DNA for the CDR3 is TGTGCCAGCAGTTTCTCGAGGACAGGGGTGCAGAATTCACCCCTCCACTTT.

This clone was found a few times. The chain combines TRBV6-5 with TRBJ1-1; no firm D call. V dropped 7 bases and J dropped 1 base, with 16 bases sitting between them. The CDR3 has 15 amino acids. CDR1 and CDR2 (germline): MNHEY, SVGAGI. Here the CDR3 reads CASIKQGGPNTEAFF. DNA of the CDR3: TGTGCCAGCATTAAACAAGGAGGGCCGAACACTGAAGCTTTCTTT.

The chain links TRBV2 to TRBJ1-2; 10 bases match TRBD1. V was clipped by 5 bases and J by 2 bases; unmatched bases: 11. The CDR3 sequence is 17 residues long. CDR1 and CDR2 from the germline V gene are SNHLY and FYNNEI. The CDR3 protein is CASSTGQGTISNYGYTF. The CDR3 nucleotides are TGTGCCAGCAGTACGGGACAGGGGACCATTTCCAACTATGGCTACACCTTC.

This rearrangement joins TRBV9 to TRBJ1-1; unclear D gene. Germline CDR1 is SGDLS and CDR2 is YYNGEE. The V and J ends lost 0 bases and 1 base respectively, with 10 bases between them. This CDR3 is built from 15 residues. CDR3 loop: CASSVESSGNTEAFF. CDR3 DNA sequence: TGTGCCAGCAGCGTAGAATCCTCCGGGAACACTGAAGCTTTCTTT.

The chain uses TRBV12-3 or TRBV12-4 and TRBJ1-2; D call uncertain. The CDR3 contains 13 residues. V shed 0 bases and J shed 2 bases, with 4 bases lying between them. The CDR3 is CASSLAGNYGYTF. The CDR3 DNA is TGTGCCAGCAGTTTAGCCGGGAACTATGGCTACACCTTC.

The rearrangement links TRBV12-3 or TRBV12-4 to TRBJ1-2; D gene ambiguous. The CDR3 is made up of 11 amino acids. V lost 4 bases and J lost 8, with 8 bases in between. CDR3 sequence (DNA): TGTGCCAGCAGTTGGAGGAGGGGCTACACCTTC. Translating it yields CASSWRRGYTF.

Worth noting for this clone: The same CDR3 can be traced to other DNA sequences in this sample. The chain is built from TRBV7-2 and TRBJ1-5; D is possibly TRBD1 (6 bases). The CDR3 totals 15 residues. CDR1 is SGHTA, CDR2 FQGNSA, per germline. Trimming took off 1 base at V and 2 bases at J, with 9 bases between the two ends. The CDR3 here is CASSLDAGGNQPQHF. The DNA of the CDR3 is TGTGCCAGCAGCTTAGACGCAGGGGGCAATCAGCCCCAGCATTTT.

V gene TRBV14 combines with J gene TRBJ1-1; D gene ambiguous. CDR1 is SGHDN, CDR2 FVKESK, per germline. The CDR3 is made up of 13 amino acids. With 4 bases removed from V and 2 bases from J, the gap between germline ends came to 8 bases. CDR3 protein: CASSLLQNTEAFF. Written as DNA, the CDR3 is TGTGCCAGCAGCCTACTACAAAACACTGAAGCTTTCTTT.

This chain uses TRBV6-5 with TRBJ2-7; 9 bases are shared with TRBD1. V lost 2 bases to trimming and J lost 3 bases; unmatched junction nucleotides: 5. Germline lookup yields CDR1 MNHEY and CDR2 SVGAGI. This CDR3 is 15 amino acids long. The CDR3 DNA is TGTGCCAGCAGTTACGTCCGGGACAGGGTCTACGAGCAGTACTTC. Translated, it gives CASSYVRDRVYEQYF.

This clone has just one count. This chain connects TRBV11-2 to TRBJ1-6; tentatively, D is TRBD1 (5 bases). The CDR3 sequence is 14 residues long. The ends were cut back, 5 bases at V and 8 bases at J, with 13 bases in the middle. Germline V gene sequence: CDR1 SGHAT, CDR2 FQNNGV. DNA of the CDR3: TGTGCCAGCAGCCTGGGACTGCCGGATTCACCCCTCCACTTT. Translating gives CASSLGLPDSPLHF.

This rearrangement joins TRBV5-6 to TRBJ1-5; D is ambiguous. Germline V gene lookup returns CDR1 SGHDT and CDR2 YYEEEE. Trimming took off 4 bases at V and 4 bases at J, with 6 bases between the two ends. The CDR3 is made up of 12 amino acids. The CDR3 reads CASSRRNQPQHF. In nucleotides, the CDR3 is TGTGCCAGCAGCCGCAGAAATCAGCCCCAGCATTTT. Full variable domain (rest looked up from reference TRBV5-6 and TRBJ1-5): DAGVTQSPTHLIKTRGQQVTLRCSPKSGHDTVSWYQQALGQGPQFIFQYYEEEERQRGNFPDRFSGHQFPNYSSELNVNALLLGDSALYLCASSRRNQPQHFGDGTRLSIL.